The sequence of this T cell receptor (beta chain) was determined in a study of blood T cell repertoires in COVID-19. Study context: Acute and convalescent COVID-19 samples came from the United States, Italy and Spain.

The method was immunoSEQ multiplex PCR; TCRdb's version includes in-frame clones alone and lacks a portion of them. The table shows 150,000 or so clones, with 82% occurring only once. The V end lost 2 bases, the J end lost 7 bases, and 12 bases lay between the germline ends. The CDR3 contains 14 residues. Looked up from germline, CDR1 is SGHTA and CDR2 is FQGNSA. V gene TRBV7-2 combines with J gene TRBJ2-1; D possibly corresponds to TRBD1 (5 bases). The receptor was derived from an elderly woman with acute or convalescent COVID-19. The sample was peripheral blood. The CDR3 DNA reads TGTGCCAGCAGCTTACTCAGGGCTTCGAATGAGCAGTTCTTC. This codes for CASSLLRASNEQFF.